This note documents a single T cell receptor (beta chain) sequence. Its antigen target is currently unknown. No base-level quality is on record; no much larger clone is a single base apart. Other DNA sequences within the sample encode an identical CDR3. TCRbeta CDR3 regions were amplified from genomic DNA using the immunoSEQ Assay, a bias-controlled multiplex PCR. Regarding the original processing steps: Nucleated cell counts per sample were estimated from amplification of reference gene primers within the assay. Sequence reads were collapsed and filtered to measure the absolute abundance of every unique TCRbeta CDR3 rearrangement. For each sample, productive Simpson clonality was calculated as the square root of Simpson's diversity index over productive rearrangements. TCRdb holds this immuneACCESS table with in-frame rearrangements only. Some clones are missing; in checked studies, unresolved V genes explain under half, and the rest has no known cause. V and J calls and clone size are those listed in that table; D and trimming were worked out from the DNA. A total of 200,000 or so clones appear in this sample, around 77% of them only once. Approximately 15% of the sample goes to the ten largest clones.

This specimen comes from a study of blood T cell repertoires in COVID-19 (TCRdb year 2020). Concerning the study at large: Collaborator samples came from the United States, Italy and Spain and covered acute and convalescent phases of COVID-19. The material from the prospective study consisted of cDNA or gDNA derived from T cells, B-cell-depleted T cells, or PBMCs. Deeply sampled blood TCRbeta repertoires from subjects exposed to, actively infected with, or recovered from COVID-19 were included in the dataset. The repertoires were released in a freely available public database intended as a resource for research on the immune response to SARS-CoV-2. The samples were drawn from two sources: the first 160 participants of the ongoing ImmuneRACE study, and over 1,000 subjects contributed by 6 global collaborators. Sample metadata almost always included a de-identified subject ID, COVID-19 status, age in years and sex. Where HLA class I and class II types were available, the types were taken from metadata supplied by the sample provider, not from assay-based typing.

Whole blood was collected in K2EDTA tubes by collaborating institutions according to the institutions' own protocols. For TCRbeta analysis, collaborators shipped samples in one of three forms: frozen whole blood, isolated PBMCs, or DNA extracted from either of those sample types. For this chain, trimming is 0 bases at the V end and 5 bases at the J end, and the number of junction bases without a gene match is 6. The CDR3, from cysteine to phenylalanine, totals 15 residues. The kept DNA is CDR3 alone, 45 bases in frame from the first base. Looking up the germline V gene yields CDR1 SNHLY and CDR2 FYNNEI. The paper's findings and limits, for the study overall: The amount of clinical and demographic metadata varied by source and participant and was provided uncurated.

Sequencing was done on a sample of peripheral blood. Recombination joined TRBV2 with TRBJ2-5, with TRBD1 matching 7 junction bases. This TCR was sampled from a man aged 55 to 70 with active or convalescent COVID-19. The encoded CDR3 is CASSEAQGRGETQYF. In nucleotides, the sequence is TGTGCCAGCAGTGAAGCGCAGGGCAGGGGGGAGACCCAGTACTTC.